The clone carrying this T cell receptor (beta chain) was seen only once. Produced via immunoSEQ multiplex PCR; TCRdb's table is partial and in-frame only. Here the sample spans about 51,000 clones, 75% to 95% being singletons. V lost 0 bases and J lost 5, with 10 bases in between. The CDR3 spans 15 residues. CDR1 is LGHNA and CDR2 is YNFKEQ in the germline V gene. The entry originates in a study of T cell changes during pregnancy in multiple sclerosis. The clonotype originates from a female donor with multiple sclerosis, enrolled in a pregnancy study. The gene calls are TRBV4-2 and TRBJ1-4; no clear D gene. This material consisted of CD8+ T cells from peripheral blood mononuclear cells, taken in the second trimester of pregnancy. CDR3 in amino acids: CASSQERQLNEKLFF. The CDR3 DNA follows: TGTGCCAGCAGCCAAGAGCGGCAGTTGAATGAAAAACTGTTTTTT.